This TCR beta chain was observed in a study of human versus mouse CDR3 diversity and MHC coevolution. At the level of the study: The immunoSEQ assay reportedly detects one in 200,000 T cells. Between about 0.6 x 10^7 and 1.6 x 10^7 valid reads came from each sample. General study results and limits: Mice had fewer CDR3 deletions and insertions than humans on average.

Naive CD4 T cells, CD45RO-negative and CD62L-positive, were flow-sorted from PBMCs. Regarding this clone: Its antigen is not known.

Germline loops: CDR1 SGHTA, CDR2 FQGNSA. This CDR3 has 14 residues. The ends were cut back, 5 bases at V and 4 bases at J, with 12 bases in the middle. Only in-frame clones appear in the TCRdb table, and some are missing; sequencing was by immunoSEQ multiplex PCR. The sample includes approximately 81,000 clones, roughly 95% of them seen just once. The source of this sequence is a person aged 30-69 years in good health. What was sequenced was naive CD4+ T cells from blood. The subset was: CD45RO-negative CD62L-positive naive CD4 T cells. The chain couples TRBV7-2 to TRBJ2-1, with D maybe TRBD2 (5 bases). This CDR3 reads CASSATRDYNEQFF. The CDR3 DNA follows: TGTGCCAGCAGCGCAACGAGGGATTACAATGAGCAGTTCTTC.